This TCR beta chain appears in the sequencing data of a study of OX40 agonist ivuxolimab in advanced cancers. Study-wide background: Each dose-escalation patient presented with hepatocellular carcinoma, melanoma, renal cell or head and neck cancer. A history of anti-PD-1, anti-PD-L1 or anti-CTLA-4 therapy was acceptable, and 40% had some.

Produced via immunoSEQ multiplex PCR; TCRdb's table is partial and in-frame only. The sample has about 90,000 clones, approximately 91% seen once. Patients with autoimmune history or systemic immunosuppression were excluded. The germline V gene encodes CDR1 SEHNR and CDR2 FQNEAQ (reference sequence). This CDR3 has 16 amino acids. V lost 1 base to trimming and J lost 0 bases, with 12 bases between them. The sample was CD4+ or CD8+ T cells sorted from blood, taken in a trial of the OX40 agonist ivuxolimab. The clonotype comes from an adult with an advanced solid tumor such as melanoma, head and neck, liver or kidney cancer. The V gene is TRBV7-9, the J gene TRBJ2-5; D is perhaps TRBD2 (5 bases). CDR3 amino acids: CASSLGSGKYQETQYF. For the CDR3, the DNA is TGTGCCAGCAGCTTAGGGTCGGGGAAGTACCAAGAGACCCAGTACTTC.